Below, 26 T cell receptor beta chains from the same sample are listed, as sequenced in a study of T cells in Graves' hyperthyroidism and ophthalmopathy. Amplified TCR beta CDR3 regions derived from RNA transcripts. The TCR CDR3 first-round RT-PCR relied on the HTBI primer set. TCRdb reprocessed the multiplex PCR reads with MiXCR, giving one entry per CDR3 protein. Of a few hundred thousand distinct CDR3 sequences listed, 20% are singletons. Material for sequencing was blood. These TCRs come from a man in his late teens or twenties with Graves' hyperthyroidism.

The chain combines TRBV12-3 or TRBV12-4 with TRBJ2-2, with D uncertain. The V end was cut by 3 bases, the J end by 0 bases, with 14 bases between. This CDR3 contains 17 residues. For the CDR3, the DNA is TGTGCCAGCAGTTTGTCCCGGCGTCTCGCGAACACCGGGGAGCTGTTTTTT. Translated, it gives CASSLSRRLANTGELFF.

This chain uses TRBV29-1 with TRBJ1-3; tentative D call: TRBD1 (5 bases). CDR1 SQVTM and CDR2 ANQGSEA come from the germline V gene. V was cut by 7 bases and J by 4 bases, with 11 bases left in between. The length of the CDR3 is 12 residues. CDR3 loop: CSGRDSGNTIYF. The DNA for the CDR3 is TGCAGCGGCCGGGACTCCGGAAACACCATATATTTT.

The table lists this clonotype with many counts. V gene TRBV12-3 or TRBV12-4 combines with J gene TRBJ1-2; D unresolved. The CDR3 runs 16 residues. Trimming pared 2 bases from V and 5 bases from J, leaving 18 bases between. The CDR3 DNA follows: TGTGCCAGCAGTTTAACACAGCCACCCTCGGTATATGGCTACACCTTC. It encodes CASSLTQPPSVYGYTF.

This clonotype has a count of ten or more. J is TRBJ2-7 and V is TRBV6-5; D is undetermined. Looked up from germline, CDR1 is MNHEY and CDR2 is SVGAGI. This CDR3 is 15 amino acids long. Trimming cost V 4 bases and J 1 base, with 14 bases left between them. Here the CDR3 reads CASSSVDHQSYEQYF. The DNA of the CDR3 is TGTGCCAGCAGTTCCGTGGACCACCAATCCTACGAGCAGTACTTC.

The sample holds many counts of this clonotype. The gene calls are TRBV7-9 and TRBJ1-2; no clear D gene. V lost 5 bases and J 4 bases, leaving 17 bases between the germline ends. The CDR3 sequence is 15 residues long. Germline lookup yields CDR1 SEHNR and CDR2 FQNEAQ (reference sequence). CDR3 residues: CASSSPGRVFYGYTF. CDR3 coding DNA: TGTGCCAGCAGCAGCCCGGGCAGAGTCTTCTATGGCTACACCTTC. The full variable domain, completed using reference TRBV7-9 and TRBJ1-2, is DTGVSQNPRHKITKRGQNVTFRCDPISEHNRLYWYRQTLGQGPEFLTYFQNEAQLEKSRLLSDRFSAERPKGSFSTLEIQRTEQGDSAMYLCASSSPGRVFYGYTFGSGTRLTVV.

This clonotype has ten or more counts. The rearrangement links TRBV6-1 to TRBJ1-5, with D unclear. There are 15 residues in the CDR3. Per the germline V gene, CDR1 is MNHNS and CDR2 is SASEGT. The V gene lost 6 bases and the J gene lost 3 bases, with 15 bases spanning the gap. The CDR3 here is CASSPYSDYNQPQHF. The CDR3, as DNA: TGTGCCAGCAGCCCCTATTCGGATTACAATCAGCCCCAGCATTTT.

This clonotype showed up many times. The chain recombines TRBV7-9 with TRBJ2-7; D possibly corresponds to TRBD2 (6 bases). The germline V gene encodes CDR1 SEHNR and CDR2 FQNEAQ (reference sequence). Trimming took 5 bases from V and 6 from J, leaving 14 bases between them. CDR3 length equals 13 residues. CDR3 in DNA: TGTGCCAGCAGCACGCGGGACTCCACCGAGCAGTACTTC. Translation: CASSTRDSTEQYF.

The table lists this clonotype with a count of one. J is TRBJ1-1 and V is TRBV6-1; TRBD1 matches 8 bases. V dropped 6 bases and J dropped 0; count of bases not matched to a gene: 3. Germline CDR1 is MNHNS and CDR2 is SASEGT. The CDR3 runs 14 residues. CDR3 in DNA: TGTGCCAGCAGGGAGGGACAGGTGAACACTGAAGCTTTCTTT. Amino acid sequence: CASREGQVNTEAFF.

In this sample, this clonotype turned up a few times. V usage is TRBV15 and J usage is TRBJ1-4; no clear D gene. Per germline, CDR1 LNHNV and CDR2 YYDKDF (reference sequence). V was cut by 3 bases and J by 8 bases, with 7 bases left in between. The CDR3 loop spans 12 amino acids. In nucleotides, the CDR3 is TGTGCCACCAGCAGGGCGGAGGAAAAACTGTTTTTT. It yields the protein CATSRAEEKLFF.

CDR3: CASSQARPAGGQETQYF. In DNA, the CDR3 is TGCGCCAGCAGCCAAGCCCGGCCAGCGGGGGGGCAAGAGACCCAGTACTTC. This chain connects TRBV4-1 to TRBJ2-5; TRBD2 matches 10 bases. After removal of 1 base from V and 2 bases from J, the junction contained 7 bases not matched to a gene. In germline, CDR1 is MGHRA, CDR2 YSYEKL. CDR3 length: 17 amino acids.

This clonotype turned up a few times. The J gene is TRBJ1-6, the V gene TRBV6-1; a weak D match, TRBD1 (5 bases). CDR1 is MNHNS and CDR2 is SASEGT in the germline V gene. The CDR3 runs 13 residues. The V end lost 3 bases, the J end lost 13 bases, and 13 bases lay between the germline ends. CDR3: CASSDSRGFPLHF. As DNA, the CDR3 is TGTGCCAGCAGTGACTCCCGGGGGTTCCCCCTCCACTTT.

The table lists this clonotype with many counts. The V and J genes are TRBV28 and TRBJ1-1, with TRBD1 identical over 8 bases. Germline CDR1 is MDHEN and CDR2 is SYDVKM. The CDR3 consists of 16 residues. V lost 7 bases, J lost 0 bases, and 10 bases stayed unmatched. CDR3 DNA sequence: TGTGCCAGCAAGGGTGGGACAGGCATTTTGAACACTGAAGCTTTCTTT. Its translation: CASKGGTGILNTEAFF.

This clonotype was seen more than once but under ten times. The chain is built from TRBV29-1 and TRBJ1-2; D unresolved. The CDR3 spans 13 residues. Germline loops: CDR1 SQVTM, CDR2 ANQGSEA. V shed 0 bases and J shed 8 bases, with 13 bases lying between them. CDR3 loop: CSVEEHLELGYTF. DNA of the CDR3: TGCAGCGTTGAAGAACATCTTGAGTTGGGCTACACCTTC.

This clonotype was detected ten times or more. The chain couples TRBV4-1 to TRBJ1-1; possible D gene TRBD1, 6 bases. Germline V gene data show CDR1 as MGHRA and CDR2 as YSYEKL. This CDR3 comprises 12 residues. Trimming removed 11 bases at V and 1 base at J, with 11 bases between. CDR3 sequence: CASTGRNTEAFF. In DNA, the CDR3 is TGCGCCTCCACAGGGAGGAACACTGAAGCTTTCTTT.

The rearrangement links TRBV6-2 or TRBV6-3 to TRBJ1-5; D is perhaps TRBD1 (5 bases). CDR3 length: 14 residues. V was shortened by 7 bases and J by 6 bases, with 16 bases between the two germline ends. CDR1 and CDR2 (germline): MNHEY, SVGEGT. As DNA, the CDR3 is TGTGCCAGCAAGGACATCGTGGATATTCAGCCCCAGCATTTT. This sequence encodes CASKDIVDIQPQHF.

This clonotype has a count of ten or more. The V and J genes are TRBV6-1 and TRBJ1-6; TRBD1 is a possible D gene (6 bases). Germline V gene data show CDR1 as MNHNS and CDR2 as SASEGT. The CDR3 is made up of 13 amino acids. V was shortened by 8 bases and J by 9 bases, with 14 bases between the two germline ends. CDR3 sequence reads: CASSTGSSSPLHF. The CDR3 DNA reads TGTGCCAGCTCAACAGGGTCAAGTTCACCCCTCCACTTT.

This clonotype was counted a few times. The CDR3 DNA follows: TGTGCCAGCAGTGGAGCCCACCTAACCACCGGGGAGCTGTTTTTT. Translating it yields CASSGAHLTTGELFF. The V call is TRBV28, the J call TRBJ2-2; D gene ambiguous. The V end lost 5 bases, the J end lost 4 bases, and 14 bases lay between the germline ends. The germline CDR1 and CDR2 sequences are MDHEN and SYDVKM. CDR3 length: 15 amino acids. The whole variable domain, remainder taken from reference TRBV28 and TRBJ2-2, is DVKVTQSSRYLVKRTGEKVFLECVQDMDHENMFWYRQDPGLGLRLIYFSYDVKMKEKGDIPEGYSVSREKKERFSLILESASTNQTSMYLCASSGAHLTTGELFFGEGSRLTVL.

CDR3 amino acids: CASSQGPQENEQYF. In DNA form, the CDR3 reads TGTGCCAGCAGCCAAGGGCCCCAGGAAAACGAGCAGTACTTC. This sequence joins TRBV7-8 and TRBJ2-7; no firm D call. This CDR3 is 14 amino acids long. Germline V lookup: CDR1 SGHVS, CDR2 FQNEAQ. Trimming pared 5 bases from V and 5 bases from J, leaving 16 bases between.

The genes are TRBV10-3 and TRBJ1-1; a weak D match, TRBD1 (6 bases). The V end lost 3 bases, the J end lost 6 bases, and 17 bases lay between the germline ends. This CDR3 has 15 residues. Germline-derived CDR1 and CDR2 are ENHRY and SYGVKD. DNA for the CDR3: TGTGCCATCAGTGACCGAGGACAGAAGTTTTCTGAAGCTTTCTTT. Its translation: CAISDRGQKFSEAFF.

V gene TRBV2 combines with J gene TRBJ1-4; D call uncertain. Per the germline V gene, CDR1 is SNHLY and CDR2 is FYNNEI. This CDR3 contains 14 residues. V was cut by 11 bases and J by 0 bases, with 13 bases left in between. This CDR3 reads CAGRRVSTNEKLFF. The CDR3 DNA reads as TGTGCCGGTCGGAGGGTTTCAACTAATGAAAAACTGTTTTTT.

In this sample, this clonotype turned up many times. The CDR3 region is CASSNPRLSYEQYF. In DNA form, the CDR3 reads TGTGCCAGCAGCAACCCCCGTCTCAGCTACGAGCAGTACTTC. The rearrangement uses TRBV7-9 and TRBJ2-7; D call uncertain. V was trimmed by 5 bases and J by 3 bases, leaving 14 bases between them. Per germline, CDR1 SEHNR and CDR2 FQNEAQ (reference sequence). This CDR3 is 14 amino acids long.

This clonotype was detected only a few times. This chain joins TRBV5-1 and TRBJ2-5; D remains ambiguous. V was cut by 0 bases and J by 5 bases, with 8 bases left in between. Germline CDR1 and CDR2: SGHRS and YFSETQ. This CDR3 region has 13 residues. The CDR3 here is CASSLVADETQYF. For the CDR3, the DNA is TGCGCCAGCAGCTTGGTTGCAGACGAGACCCAGTACTTC.

The CDR3 bases are TGTGCCAGCAGCTTAAACAAACTAGCCAAAAACATTCAGTACTTC. Its translation is CASSLNKLAKNIQYF. The rearrangement links TRBV11-2 to TRBJ2-4; D gene unclear. The CDR3 totals 15 residues. V gave up 2 bases and J gave up 0 bases, with 8 bases separating them. Looked up from germline, CDR1 is SGHAT and CDR2 is FQNNGV.

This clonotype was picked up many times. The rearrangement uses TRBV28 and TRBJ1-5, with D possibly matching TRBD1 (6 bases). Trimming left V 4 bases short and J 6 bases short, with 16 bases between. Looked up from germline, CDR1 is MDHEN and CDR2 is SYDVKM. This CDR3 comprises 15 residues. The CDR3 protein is CASSSQVEGVQPQHF. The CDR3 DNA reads TGTGCCAGCAGTTCCCAGGTAGAGGGGGTTCAGCCCCAGCATTTT.

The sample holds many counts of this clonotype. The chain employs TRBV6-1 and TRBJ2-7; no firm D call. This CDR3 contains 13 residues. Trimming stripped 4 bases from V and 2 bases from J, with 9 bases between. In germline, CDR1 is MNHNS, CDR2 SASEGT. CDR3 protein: CASSGYGAYEQYF. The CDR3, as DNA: TGTGCCAGCAGTGGGTACGGAGCCTACGAGCAGTACTTC.

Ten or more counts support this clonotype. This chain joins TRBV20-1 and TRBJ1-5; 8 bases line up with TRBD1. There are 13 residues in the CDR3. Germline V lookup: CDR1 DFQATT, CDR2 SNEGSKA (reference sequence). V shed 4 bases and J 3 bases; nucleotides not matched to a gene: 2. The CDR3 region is CSATGGYNQPQHF. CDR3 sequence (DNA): TGCAGTGCTACAGGGGGCTACAATCAGCCCCAGCATTTT.